These 12 T cell receptor beta chains originate from one sample sequenced in a study of glioma-infiltrating T cells. The iRepertoire nested amplicon-rescue multiplex PCR amplified TCR alpha and beta CDR3s from RNA. TCRdb fed the multiplex PCR reads into MiXCR, producing one record per CDR3 protein. Found here are fewer than 250,000 distinct CDR3 sequences, approximately 30% of them singletons; the top ten hold over 20%. Sequences were obtained from glioma tissue, nonneoplastic brain tissue, or PBMCs (not recorded which). These receptor sequences come from a human donor with low-grade glioma or glioblastoma, undergoing nonglioma brain surgery, or in good health (not recorded which).

Ten or more counts support this clonotype. The V gene is TRBV4-1, the J gene TRBJ2-2, with TRBD1 as a possible D gene (5 bases). Germline CDR1 and CDR2: MGHRA and YSYEKL. This CDR3 contains 15 residues. Deletions cut 1 base from V and 1 base from J, with 7 bases between. CDR3 bases: TGCGCCAGCAGCCAAGCCGGACAGAACACCGGGGAGCTGTTTTTT. Translation gives CASSQAGQNTGELFF.

This clonotype was counted only a few times. The V call is TRBV24-1, the J call TRBJ2-2, with D hard to call. The CDR3 is made up of 17 amino acids. Trimming left V 3 bases short and J 0 bases short, with 13 bases between. The germline CDR1 and CDR2 sequences are KGHDR and SFDVKD. Written as DNA, the CDR3 is TGTGCCACCAGTGATAACCCCCGCGTCTCGAACACCGGGGAGCTGTTTTTT. Translated: CATSDNPRVSNTGELFF.

The table lists this clonotype with many counts. V and J are TRBV27 and TRBJ1-5; TRBD1 might be the D (5 bases). Germline CDR1 reads MNHEY; CDR2 reads SMNVEV (reference sequence). The CDR3 is 14 amino acids. V was trimmed by 5 bases and J by 2 bases, leaving 10 bases between them. The CDR3 DNA is TGTGCCAGCAGTGGGGGTTTCGGCAATCAGCCCCAGCATTTT. Protein product: CASSGGFGNQPQHF.

The chain couples TRBV27 to TRBJ1-1; D gene ambiguous. Germline CDR1 and CDR2: MNHEY and SMNVEV (reference sequence). The CDR3 totals 11 residues. V lost 5 bases to trimming and J lost 8 bases, with 9 bases between them. The CDR3 DNA follows: TGTGCCAGCAGTACCAGGTTCGAAGCTTTCTTT. Translating it yields CASSTRFEAFF.

This clonotype was counted at least ten times. CDR3 DNA: TGTGCCAGCAGCGCCGACAGGTTGGGGGCACGGACCCAGTACTTC. Amino acid sequence: CASSADRLGARTQYF. This sequence joins TRBV6-1 and TRBJ2-5, with D possibly TRBD1 on 6 matching bases. The germline V gene encodes CDR1 MNHNS and CDR2 SASEGT. The CDR3 has 15 residues. The ends were cut back, 6 bases at V and 7 bases at J, with 21 bases in the middle.

Ten or more counts support this clonotype. V usage is TRBV20-1 and J usage is TRBJ2-4; D remains ambiguous. V lost 3 bases to trimming and J lost 4 bases, with 10 bases between them. The CDR3 has 13 amino acids. Germline CDR1 reads DFQATT; CDR2 reads SNEGSKA (reference sequence). CDR3 protein: CSASIAAKNIQYF. CDR3 coding DNA: TGCAGTGCTAGTATAGCCGCAAAAAACATTCAGTACTTC.

At least ten counts were recorded for this clonotype. The chain carries TRBV19 and TRBJ2-3; 9 nucleotides line up with TRBD2. CDR1 and CDR2 from the germline V gene are LNHDA and SQIVND (reference sequence). The CDR3 loop spans 16 amino acids. Unmatched junction bases numbered 10, after V lost 8 bases and J lost 1 base. The CDR3 sequence is CASWTALAGCTDTQYF. The CDR3 DNA reads TGTGCCAGTTGGACGGCTCTAGCGGGATGCACAGATACGCAGTATTTT. The entire variable domain, with the rest obtained from reference TRBV19 and TRBJ2-3, is as follows: DGGITQSPKYLFRKEGQNVTLSCEQNLNHDAMYWYRQDPGQGLRLIYYSQIVNDFQKGDIAEGYSVSREKKESFPLTVTSAQKNPTAFYLCASWTALAGCTDTQYFGPGTRLTVL.

This clonotype was observed many times. The rearrangement joins TRBV4-1 to TRBJ1-1; TRBD1 matches 7 bases. CDR3 size: 16 residues. The V gene's germline CDR1 is MGHRA and CDR2 YSYEKL. With 3 bases clipped from V and 5 bases from J, the junction kept 12 bases outside the gene matches. For the CDR3, the DNA is TGCGCCAGCAGCCAGGCCCAGAGGGGGCTTGGTACTGAAGCTTTCTTT. It codes for CASSQAQRGLGTEAFF.

This clonotype occurred many times. J is TRBJ2-7 and V is TRBV7-9; TRBD2 matches 8 bases. The CDR3 totals 15 residues. In germline, CDR1 is SEHNR, CDR2 FQNEAQ (reference sequence). Germline trimming cut 4 bases from V and 1 base from J; bases unmatched to any gene: 6. Written as DNA, the CDR3 is TGTGCCAGCAGCTCAACTAGCGGAATATCCTACGAGCAGTACTTC. As protein: CASSSTSGISYEQYF.

The sample holds many counts of this clonotype. This chain uses TRBV4-1 with TRBJ2-7; 8 bases match TRBD2. The V gene's germline CDR1 is MGHRA and CDR2 YSYEKL. The CDR3 has 16 residues. V trimming: 6 bases; J trimming: 0 bases; junction bases outside the gene matches: 10. CDR3 in amino acids: CASRPTTGTSSYEQYF. The CDR3 DNA reads as TGCGCCAGCAGGCCCACTACCGGGACTAGCTCCTACGAGCAGTACTTC.

The chain has TRBV7-9 and TRBJ1-2; D is undetermined. This CDR3 has 12 amino acids. Germline V gives CDR1 SEHNR, CDR2 FQNEAQ (reference sequence). Trimming cost V 5 bases and J 4 bases, with 8 bases left between them. The CDR3 region is CASSRESYGYTF. CDR3 sequence (DNA): TGTGCCAGCAGCAGGGAGAGCTATGGCTACACCTTC. Looking up the rest from reference TRBV7-9 and TRBJ1-2 gives the full variable domain: DTGVSQNPRHKITKRGQNVTFRCDPISEHNRLYWYRQTLGQGPEFLTYFQNEAQLEKSRLLSDRFSAERPKGSFSTLEIQRTEQGDSAMYLCASSRESYGYTFGSGTRLTVV.

This chain connects TRBV29-1 to TRBJ2-3; TRBD1 matches at 8 bases. Germline CDR1 reads SQVTM; CDR2 reads ANQGSEA. The V and J ends lost 7 bases and 5 bases, in that order; junction bases with no gene match: 8. This CDR3 has 13 amino acids. The CDR3 sequence: CSGRTGIGDTQYF. CDR3 DNA sequence: TGCAGCGGAAGGACAGGGATCGGAGATACGCAGTATTTT.